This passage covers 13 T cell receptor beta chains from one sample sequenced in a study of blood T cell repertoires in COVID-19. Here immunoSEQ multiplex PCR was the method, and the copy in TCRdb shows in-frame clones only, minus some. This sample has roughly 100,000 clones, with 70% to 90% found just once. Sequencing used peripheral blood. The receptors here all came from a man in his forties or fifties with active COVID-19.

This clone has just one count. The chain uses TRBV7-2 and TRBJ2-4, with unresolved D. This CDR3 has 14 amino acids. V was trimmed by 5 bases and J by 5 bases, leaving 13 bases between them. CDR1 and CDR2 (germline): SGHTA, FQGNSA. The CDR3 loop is CASSRVSRENIQYF. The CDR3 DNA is TGTGCCAGCAGCCGGGTAAGCCGAGAAAACATTCAGTACTTC. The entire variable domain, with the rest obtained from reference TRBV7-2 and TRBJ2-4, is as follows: GAGVSQSPSNKVTEKGKDVELRCDPISGHTALYWYRQSLGQGLEFLIYFQGNSAPDKSGLPSDRFSAERTGGSVSTLTIQRTQQEDSAVYLCASSRVSRENIQYFGAGTRLSVL.

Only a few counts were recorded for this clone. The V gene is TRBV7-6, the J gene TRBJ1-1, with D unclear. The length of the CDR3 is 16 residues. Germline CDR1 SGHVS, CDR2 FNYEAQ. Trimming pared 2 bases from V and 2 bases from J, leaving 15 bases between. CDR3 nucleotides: TGTGCCAGCAGCTTATCAAACTTGAGGTTTAACACTGAAGCTTTCTTT. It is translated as CASSLSNLRFNTEAFF.

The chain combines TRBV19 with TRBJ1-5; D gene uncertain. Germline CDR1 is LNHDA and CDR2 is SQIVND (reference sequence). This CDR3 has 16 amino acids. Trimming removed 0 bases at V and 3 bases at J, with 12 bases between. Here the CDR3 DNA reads TGTGCCAGTAGTATAGAAAATTGGCAGATCAATCAGCCCCAGCATTTT. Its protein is CASSIENWQINQPQHF.

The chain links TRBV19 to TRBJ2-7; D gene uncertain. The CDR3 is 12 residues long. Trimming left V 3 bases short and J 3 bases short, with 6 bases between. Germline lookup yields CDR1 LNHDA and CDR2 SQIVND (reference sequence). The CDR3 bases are TGTGCCAGTAGTATGGTCGGCTACGAGCAGTACTTC. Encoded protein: CASSMVGYEQYF.

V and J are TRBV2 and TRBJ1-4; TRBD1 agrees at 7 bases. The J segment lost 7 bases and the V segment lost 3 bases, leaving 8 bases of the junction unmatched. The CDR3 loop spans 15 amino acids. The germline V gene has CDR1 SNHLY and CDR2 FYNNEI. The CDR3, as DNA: TGTGCCAGCAGTGATAAGGGGGCTAGAGGTGAAAAACTGTTTTTT. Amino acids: CASSDKGARGEKLFF.

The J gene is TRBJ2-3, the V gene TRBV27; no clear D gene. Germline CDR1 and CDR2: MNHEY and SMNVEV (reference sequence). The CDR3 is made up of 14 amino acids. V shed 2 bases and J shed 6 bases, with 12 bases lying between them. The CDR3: CASSLRSPRDTQYF. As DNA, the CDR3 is TGTGCCAGCAGTTTAAGGTCCCCCAGGGATACGCAGTATTTT.

The CDR3 reads CASSKASRGTGVYSPLHF. Written as DNA, the CDR3 is TGTGCCAGCAGCAAAGCTTCAAGGGGGACAGGGGTTTATTCACCCCTCCACTTT. V usage is TRBV21-1 and J usage is TRBJ1-6; the table gives TRBD1 as D, unverified against the DNA. TRBV21-1 is deemed a pseudogene. This CDR3 is 18 amino acids long.

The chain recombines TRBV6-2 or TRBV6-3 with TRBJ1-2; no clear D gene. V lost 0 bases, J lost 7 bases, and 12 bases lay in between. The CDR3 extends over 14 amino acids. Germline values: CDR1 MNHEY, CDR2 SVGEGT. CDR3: CASSYSQQILGYTF. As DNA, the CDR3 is TGTGCCAGCAGTTACTCCCAACAGATCCTTGGCTACACCTTC.

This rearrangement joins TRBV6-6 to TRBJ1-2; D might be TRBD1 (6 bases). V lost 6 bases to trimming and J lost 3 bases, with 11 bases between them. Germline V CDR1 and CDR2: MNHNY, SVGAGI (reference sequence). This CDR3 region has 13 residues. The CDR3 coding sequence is TGTGCCAGCAGGAGGGACACTGACTATGGCTACACCTTC. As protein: CASRRDTDYGYTF.

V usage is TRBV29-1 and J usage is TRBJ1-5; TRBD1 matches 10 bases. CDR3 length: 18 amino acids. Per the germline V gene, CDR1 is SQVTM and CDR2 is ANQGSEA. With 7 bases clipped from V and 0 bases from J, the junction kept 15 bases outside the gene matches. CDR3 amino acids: CSAILQRQGAGSNQPQHF. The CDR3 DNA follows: TGCAGCGCTATTTTACAGCGACAGGGGGCGGGTAGCAATCAGCCCCAGCATTTT.

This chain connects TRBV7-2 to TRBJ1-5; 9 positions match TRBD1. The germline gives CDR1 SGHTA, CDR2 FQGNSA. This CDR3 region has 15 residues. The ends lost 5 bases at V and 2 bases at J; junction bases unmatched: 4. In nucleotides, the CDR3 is TGTGCCAGCAGCGCCCGGACAGGGGGCAATCAGCCCCAGCATTTT. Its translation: CASSARTGGNQPQHF.

This CDR3 reads CASGGMGRTEAFF. The CDR3 bases are TGTGCCTCTGGAGGTATGGGTCGAACTGAAGCTTTCTTT. The chain combines TRBV30 with TRBJ1-1; D remains unclear. Germline values: CDR1 GTSNPN, CDR2 SVGIG (reference sequence). Trimming removed 7 bases from V and 5 bases from J, with 17 bases in between. The CDR3 is made up of 13 amino acids.

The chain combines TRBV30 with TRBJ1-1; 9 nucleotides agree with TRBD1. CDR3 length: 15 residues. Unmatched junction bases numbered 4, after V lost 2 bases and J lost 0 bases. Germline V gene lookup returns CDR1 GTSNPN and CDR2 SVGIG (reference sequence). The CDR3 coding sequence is TGTGCCTGGAGTCAGGACAGGGGATTGAACACTGAAGCTTTCTTT. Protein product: CAWSQDRGLNTEAFF. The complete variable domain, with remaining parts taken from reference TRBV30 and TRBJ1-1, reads SQTIHQWPATLVQPVGSPLSLECTVEGTSNPNLYWYRQAAGRGLQLLFYSVGIGQISSEVPQNLSASRPQDRQFILSSKKLLLSDSGFYLCAWSQDRGLNTEAFFGQGTRLTVV.